This T cell receptor (beta chain) was captured in a study of blood T cell repertoires in COVID-19. The overall study: There were acute and convalescent COVID-19 samples, and they came from the United States, Italy and Spain. The cDNA or gDNA used as material had been derived from T cells, B-cell-depleted T cells, or PBMCs.

Original analysis: The authors estimated nucleated cell counts from reference gene primer amplification. Profiling relied on immunoSEQ multiplex PCR, and the TCRdb table lists in-frame clones only, not all of them. That table gives V, J and clone size, and the DNA gave D and trimming. The sample has some 400,000 clones; approximately 86% are singletons. Germline V CDR1 and CDR2: SGHNT, YENEEA. Trimming cost V 5 bases and J 7 bases; bases outside gene matches: 5. The CDR3 covers 13 residues. This TCR derives from a human donor in a cohort sampled during active COVID-19. The chain links TRBV11-3 to TRBJ1-1; TRBD1 matches 9 bases. Sequencing used peripheral blood. CDR3: CASSLGQGREAFF. The CDR3 DNA reads as TGTGCCAGCAGCCTCGGACAGGGGCGTGAAGCTTTCTTT.